This T cell receptor beta chain was identified in a study of response to subunit inactivated influenza vaccine. Study-wide points: Seasonal influenza vaccination, on each occasion, was suggested by the authors to recruit few new T cells.

V dropped 6 bases and J dropped 3 bases, with 12 bases sitting between them. The CDR3 extends over 14 amino acids. Germline V gene data show CDR1 as MNHEY and CDR2 as SVGEGT. TCRdb independently ran MiXCR on the RT-PCR reads; one entry per CDR3 protein. The sample consists of hundreds of thousands of distinct CDR3 sequences, just over 20% of them appearing once. Remarks on this clonotype: Its specificity is unknown.

The sequence derives from a man between 50 and 75 years old who received an inactivated influenza vaccine. The chain links TRBV6-2 or TRBV6-3 to TRBJ1-5, with D possibly TRBD1 on 5 matching bases. The sample in question was PBMCs from blood, obtained less than 22 months after vaccination. This CDR3 reads CASRTGRINQPQHF. CDR3 nucleotide sequence: TGTGCCAGCAGAACGGGACGGATCAATCAGCCCCAGCATTTT.